This TCR beta chain was profiled in a study of technical replicates of blood from a handful of donors. Profiling relied on immunoSEQ multiplex PCR, and the TCRdb table lists in-frame clones only, not all of them. The repertoire holds approximately 73,000 clones, 93% seen once, with about 0.25% in the top ten. Trimming took 1 base from V and 1 from J, leaving 10 bases between them. Per germline, CDR1 SGHVS and CDR2 FQNEAQ. The CDR3 contains 15 residues. This chain connects TRBV7-8 to TRBJ1-1; D is unclear. This TCR derives from a human donor in good health. Sequencing was done on a sample of T cells isolated from PBMCs. Written as DNA, the CDR3 is TGTGCCAGCAGCTTAGTTACGGTCGCGAACACTGAAGCTTTCTTT. Translation: CASSLVTVANTEAFF.